This passage covers 12 T cell receptor beta chains from one sample sequenced in a study of Ad26.COV2.S vaccination and SARS-CoV-2 variants. The treatment denotes: about 20 received Ad26.COV2.S at low or high dose, single or two shots; 5 received placebo; per-sample allocation not given. Each sample was drawn 63 days after the first injection (of vaccine or placebo). Using immunoSEQ multiplex PCR, the repertoire was profiled, and TCRdb retains in-frame clones only, with some absent. The data contain 350,000 to 450,000 clones, 83% of them seen just once; the ten biggest clones take up more than 7%. Here the sequenced sample was peripheral blood, taken in a trial of Ad26.COV2.S vaccine versus placebo. These receptors were collected from a person aged 18-60 years who received the Ad26.COV2.S COVID-19 vaccine or a placebo.

The J gene is TRBJ1-5, the V gene TRBV7-2, with TRBD1 identical over 9 bases. Germline V gives CDR1 SGHTA, CDR2 FQGNSA. The CDR3 has 18 residues. The V segment lost 0 bases and the J segment 10 bases; nucleotides outside the gene matches: 16. The DNA of the CDR3 is TGTGCCAGCAGCTTAGCGTCGGCCATAGACAGGGGGAAAAAACCCCAGCATTTT. Protein sequence: CASSLASAIDRGKKPQHF.

The chain couples TRBV6-1 to TRBJ1-2; D unclear. The CDR3 is made up of 14 amino acids. V dropped 5 bases and J dropped 7 bases, with 17 bases sitting between them. The germline gives CDR1 MNHNS, CDR2 SASEGT. For the CDR3, the DNA is TGTGCCAGCAGTCCCCGCCGTGAAGTAGGTGGCTACACCTTC. Amino acid sequence: CASSPRREVGGYTF.

Only one count was recorded for this clone. The rearrangement joins TRBV11-2 to TRBJ1-2, with D uncertain. The CDR3 covers 15 residues. CDR1 SGHAT and CDR2 FQNNGV come from the germline V gene. Trimming stripped 0 bases from V and 7 bases from J, with 15 bases between. In DNA form, the CDR3 reads TGTGCCAGCAGCTTAGATTCGAGGGTGGACTCTGGCTACACCTTC. Translation: CASSLDSRVDSGYTF.

The V and J genes are TRBV5-6 and TRBJ1-5; D unresolved. CDR3 size: 12 residues. Looked up from germline, CDR1 is SGHDT and CDR2 is YYEEEE. V lost 4 bases and J lost 4, with 6 bases in between. CDR3: CASSRLNQPQHF. CDR3 coding DNA: TGTGCCAGCAGCCGGCTGAATCAGCCCCAGCATTTT.

The rearrangement uses TRBV11-2 and TRBJ2-7; 7 nucleotides match TRBD2. The V and J ends lost 1 base and 3 bases, in that order; junction bases with no gene match: 3. CDR1 and CDR2 from the germline V gene are SGHAT and FQNNGV. The CDR3 contains 14 residues. CDR3 residues: CASSLGLADYEQYF. The DNA of the CDR3 is TGTGCCAGCAGCTTAGGACTAGCTGACTACGAGCAGTACTTC.

The gene calls are TRBV4-2 and TRBJ1-5; D call uncertain. Trimming stripped 4 bases from V and 0 bases from J, with 7 bases between. The germline CDR1 and CDR2 sequences are LGHNA and YNFKEQ. This CDR3 comprises 14 residues. CDR3 sequence: CASSLLHSNQPQHF. The CDR3 coding sequence is TGTGCCAGCAGCCTCCTACATAGCAATCAGCCCCAGCATTTT.

On this clone itself: A read error is possible here, since a much larger clone lies one base away. The V call is TRBV3-1 (or the pseudogene TRBV3-2), the J call TRBJ1-1, with TRBD1 as a possible D gene (5 bases). In germline, CDR1 is LGHDT, CDR2 YNNKEL (reference sequence). V dropped 4 bases and J dropped 3 bases, with 12 bases sitting between them. The CDR3 covers 14 residues. CDR3: CASSPGGGYTEAFF. Here the CDR3 DNA reads TGTGCCAGCAGCCCCGGCGGGGGGTACACTGAAGCTTTCTTT.

The DNA for the CDR3 is TGTGCCAGCAGTTACGAAGGGCGGGGGGCGTACACTGAAGCTTTCTTT. Its translation is CASSYEGRGAYTEAFF. This chain connects TRBV3-1 (or the pseudogene TRBV3-2) to TRBJ1-1; D perhaps matches TRBD1 (6 bases). This CDR3 has 16 amino acids. V dropped 6 bases and J dropped 3 bases, with 20 bases sitting between them. Germline CDR1 is LGHDT and CDR2 is YNNKEL (reference sequence).

The genes are TRBV11-3 and TRBJ2-3; D remains unclear. From germline, CDR1 is SGHNT and CDR2 YENEEA. The CDR3 is 13 residues long. The V gene lost 3 bases and the J gene lost 9 bases, with 13 bases spanning the gap. The CDR3 DNA is TGTGCCAGCAGCTTGACCGGAACCCGGACGCAGTATTTT. Its translation: CASSLTGTRTQYF.

The chain has TRBV2 and TRBJ2-7; TRBD1 agrees at 8 bases. Trimming removed 7 bases from V and 7 bases from J; junction bases left unmatched: 12. Germline loops: CDR1 SNHLY, CDR2 FYNNEI. The CDR3 has 14 amino acids. CDR3 in DNA: TGTGCCAGCATATTGACAGGGGTTTCGTGGGAGCAGTACTTC. Residues: CASILTGVSWEQYF. Supplemented by reference TRBV2 and TRBJ2-7, the full variable domain reads EPEVTQTPSHQVTQMGQEVILRCVPISNHLYFYWYRQILGQKVEFLVSFYNNEISEKSEIFDDQFSVERPDGSNFTLKIRSTKLEDSAMYFCASILTGVSWEQYFGPGTRLTVT.

A word on this clone: At one boundary the junction diverges from the germline segment, which might be a read error. The chain recombines TRBV5-1 with TRBJ1-2; 8 bases are a match to TRBD1. This CDR3 has 12 residues. Germline CDR1 SGHRS, CDR2 YFSETQ. DNA of the CDR3: TGCGCCAGCAGCTTGCATGGACAGGGCTTCTCCTTC. Translated, it gives CASSLHGQGFSF.

The chain is built from TRBV9 and TRBJ2-7; 8 bases are a match to TRBD2. Germline V gene sequence: CDR1 SGDLS, CDR2 YYNGEE. This CDR3 spans 14 amino acids. The trim removed 0 bases at V and 5 bases at J, leaving 4 bases unmatched. CDR3 protein: CASSVGGSGNEQYF. CDR3 in DNA: TGTGCCAGCAGCGTAGGAGGTAGCGGGAACGAGCAGTACTTC.